Sequencing of this T cell receptor beta chain was carried out in a study of blood T cell repertoires in COVID-19. Looking at the study overall: COVID-19 samples, acute and convalescent, were from the United States, Italy and Spain. Sources were T cells, B-cell-depleted T cells, or PBMCs; the material itself was cDNA or gDNA.

V was cut by 0 bases and J by 5 bases, with 10 bases left in between. This CDR3 has 15 amino acids. Germline CDR1 is MNHEY and CDR2 is SVGAGI. Per the original data handling: Estimates of nucleated cell counts were drawn from the amplification of reference gene primers. Sequencing used immunoSEQ multiplex PCR; TCRdb keeps in-frame clones, though not all of them. That table furnishes V, J and clone size, whereas the DNA furnished D and trimming. Among over 130,000 clones, about 87% were seen once, and the ten largest hold 25% to 30%. The chain uses TRBV6-5 and TRBJ2-2; D is undetermined. The sequencing sample was made of peripheral blood. This TCR was sampled from a human donor in a cohort sampled during active COVID-19. The CDR3 reads CASSYSPAGTGELFF. DNA of the CDR3: TGTGCCAGCAGTTACTCCCCTGCCGGGACCGGGGAGCTGTTTTTT.